The next 17 T cell receptor beta chains were all read from a single sample in a study of PD-1 blockade in classical Hodgkin lymphoma. Each patient experienced a relapse that followed autologous stem cell transplantation, and brentuximab vedotin exposure varied. Only in-frame clones appear in the TCRdb table, and some are missing; sequencing was by immunoSEQ multiplex PCR. The top ten clones hold 20% to 25% of a sample with 65,000 to 95,000 clones, roughly 90% of them seen once. The sequencing here drew on peripheral blood mononuclear cells (PBMCs), taken at baseline. Every receptor here comes from a human donor with classical Hodgkin lymphoma.

The chain employs TRBV18 and TRBJ1-3; D call uncertain. Germline V lookup: CDR1 KGHSH, CDR2 LQKENI. The CDR3 contains 13 residues. Between the trimmed V and J ends, which lost 1 base and 4 bases, there was a span of 5 bases. The DNA of the CDR3 is TGTGCCAGCTCACCACGGACGGGAAACACCATATATTTT. Translated, it gives CASSPRTGNTIYF.

V is TRBV15 and J is TRBJ2-7; 9 nucleotides match TRBD2. Germline V gene data show CDR1 as LNHNV and CDR2 as YYDKDF (reference sequence). J lost 4 bases, V lost 1 base, and 5 bases had no gene match. CDR3 length: 15 residues. Written as DNA, the CDR3 is TGTGCCACCAGCAGAGGGGCTAGCGGGAAGTACGAGCAGTACTTC. Amino acid sequence: CATSRGASGKYEQYF.

Concerning this clone: This could be a read error, since a much larger clone is one nucleotide away. The chain links TRBV6-1 to TRBJ1-1; D is unclear. V lost 6 bases and J lost 0, with 2 bases in between. The CDR3 covers 11 residues. CDR1 is MNHNS, CDR2 SASEGT, per germline. CDR3 sequence reads: CASSMNTEAFF. The CDR3 region has the DNA TGTGCCAGCAGCATGAACACTGAAGCTTTCTTT.

The table lists this clone with a count of one. V gene TRBV27 combines with J gene TRBJ2-3, with a possible D match to TRBD2 (5 bases). Germline-derived CDR1 and CDR2 are MNHEY and SMNVEV (reference sequence). The CDR3 covers 15 residues. V was trimmed by 1 base and J by 5 bases, leaving 13 bases between them. CDR3 sequence: CASSLFEPGRDTQYF. CDR3 in DNA: TGTGCCAGCAGTTTATTCGAGCCGGGGAGAGATACGCAGTATTTT.

The sample holds a few counts of this clone. This chain links TRBV27 with TRBJ1-5; maybe TRBD1 (5 bases). Trimming pared 2 bases from V and 2 bases from J, leaving 16 bases between. The CDR3 covers 17 residues. In germline, CDR1 is MNHEY, CDR2 SMNVEV (reference sequence). CDR3 protein: CASSLGFGGRGNQPQHF. CDR3 DNA sequence: TGTGCCAGCAGTTTAGGATTCGGGGGTCGAGGCAATCAGCCCCAGCATTTT.

The chain couples TRBV7-2 to TRBJ2-1; possibly TRBD1 or TRBD2 for D (5 bases each). Germline CDR1 SGHTA, CDR2 FQGNSA. This CDR3 spans 14 amino acids. Trimming shortened V by 4 bases and J by 4 bases, and 11 bases separated the two germline ends. CDR3 DNA sequence: TGTGCCAGCAGCTCCCTGGGGGATTACAATGAGCAGTTCTTC. It specifies CASSSLGDYNEQFF.

The chain employs TRBV28 and TRBJ1-5; 7 positions agree with TRBD1. V lost 1 base and J lost 0; bases outside the gene matches: 3. Per germline, CDR1 MDHEN and CDR2 SYDVKM. The CDR3 covers 16 residues. The CDR3 nucleotides are TGTGCCAGCAGTTTATTGACAGGGCGTAGCAATCAGCCCCAGCATTTT. Its protein is CASSLLTGRSNQPQHF.

Details on this clone: The junction does not match germline at one end; this may be a read error. The CDR3 is CASSLARGSTGAYEQYF. DNA of the CDR3: TGTGCCAGCAGCCTAGCGAGGGGCAGCACGGGGGCCTACGAGCAGTACTTC. The chain uses TRBV7-9 and TRBJ2-7; TRBD2 is a possible D gene (6 bases). The germline CDR1 and CDR2 sequences are SEHNR and FQNEAQ (reference sequence). CDR3 size: 17 residues.

This sequence joins TRBV6-1 and TRBJ1-1; TRBD1 might be the D (6 bases). The germline V gene has CDR1 MNHNS and CDR2 SASEGT. This CDR3 is 14 amino acids long. V was cut by 0 bases and J by 1 base, with 6 bases left in between. CDR3 loop: CASSEAGGNTEAFF. The CDR3 DNA follows: TGTGCCAGCAGTGAAGCAGGGGGGAACACTGAAGCTTTCTTT.

This chain links TRBV7-9 with TRBJ1-2, with D possibly matching TRBD1 (6 bases). Trimming stripped 1 base from V and 7 bases from J, with 13 bases between. The CDR3 is 14 residues long. The germline V gene encodes CDR1 SEHNR and CDR2 FQNEAQ (reference sequence). The CDR3 protein is CASSLDTGSAGYTF. In nucleotides, the CDR3 is TGTGCCAGCAGCTTAGATACAGGGTCAGCTGGCTACACCTTC.

The rearrangement uses TRBV27 and TRBJ2-3; perhaps D is TRBD1 or TRBD2 (5 bases each). Trimming removed 1 base at V and 2 bases at J, with 10 bases between. The CDR3 has 15 residues. Per the germline V gene, CDR1 is MNHEY and CDR2 is SMNVEV (reference sequence). CDR3 nucleotides: TGTGCCAGCAGTTTATTGAGGGGACCCACAGATACGCAGTATTTT. Its translation: CASSLLRGPTDTQYF.

The chain uses TRBV30 and TRBJ1-1; TRBD1 is a possible D gene (6 bases). V lost 0 bases to trimming and J lost 6 bases, with 14 bases between them. Per the germline V gene, CDR1 is GTSNPN and CDR2 is SVGIG (reference sequence). This CDR3 has 14 amino acids. DNA for the CDR3: TGTGCCTGGAGTGTGGGCAGGGGCCAGGCTGAAGCTTTCTTT. Translating it yields CAWSVGRGQAEAFF.

The rearrangement joins TRBV27 to TRBJ1-2; the D gene is possibly TRBD1 (6 bases). The CDR3 length is 13 residues. In germline, CDR1 is MNHEY, CDR2 SMNVEV (reference sequence). Trimming pared 5 bases from V and 9 bases from J, leaving 16 bases between. This CDR3 reads CASSPGQYSSYTF. CDR3 nucleotide sequence: TGTGCCAGCAGTCCCGGACAGTATTCGAGCTACACCTTC.

The chain is built from TRBV11-2 and TRBJ1-4, with 7 bases aligning to TRBD1. This CDR3 has 15 amino acids. J was trimmed by 6 bases and V by 4 bases; bases with no gene match: 8. CDR1 is SGHAT and CDR2 is FQNNGV in the germline V gene. The CDR3 nucleotides are TGTGCCAGCAGCTACGGGGCAGGGGGTGATGAAAAACTGTTTTTT. Translating gives CASSYGAGGDEKLFF.

J is TRBJ1-1 and V is TRBV19; 9 bases align to TRBD1. The junction had 3 bases not matched to a gene; V was cut back by 3 bases and J by 1 base. This CDR3 has 15 amino acids. From germline, CDR1 is LNHDA and CDR2 SQIVND (reference sequence). The CDR3 DNA is TGTGCCAGTAGTATCAGGACAGGGGCGAACACTGAAGCTTTCTTT. Protein product: CASSIRTGANTEAFF.

The V call is TRBV5-1, the J call TRBJ1-1, with D maybe TRBD1 (5 bases). This CDR3 is built from 17 residues. In germline, CDR1 is SGHRS, CDR2 YFSETQ. V lost 4 bases, J lost 6 bases, and 25 bases lay in between. The CDR3 sequence is CASSHPQSTRGGAEAFF. In DNA form, the CDR3 reads TGCGCCAGCAGCCATCCACAGTCAACACGGGGGGGTGCTGAAGCTTTCTTT.

This chain's CDR3 is CASSPTGTSYGYTF. The CDR3 nucleotides are TGTGCCAGCAGCCCCACAGGGACGAGCTATGGCTACACCTTC. This rearrangement joins TRBV7-2 to TRBJ1-2, with D tentatively TRBD1 (6 bases). This CDR3 comprises 14 residues. Trimming left V 5 bases short and J 4 bases short, with 14 bases between. Germline values: CDR1 SGHTA, CDR2 FQGNSA.